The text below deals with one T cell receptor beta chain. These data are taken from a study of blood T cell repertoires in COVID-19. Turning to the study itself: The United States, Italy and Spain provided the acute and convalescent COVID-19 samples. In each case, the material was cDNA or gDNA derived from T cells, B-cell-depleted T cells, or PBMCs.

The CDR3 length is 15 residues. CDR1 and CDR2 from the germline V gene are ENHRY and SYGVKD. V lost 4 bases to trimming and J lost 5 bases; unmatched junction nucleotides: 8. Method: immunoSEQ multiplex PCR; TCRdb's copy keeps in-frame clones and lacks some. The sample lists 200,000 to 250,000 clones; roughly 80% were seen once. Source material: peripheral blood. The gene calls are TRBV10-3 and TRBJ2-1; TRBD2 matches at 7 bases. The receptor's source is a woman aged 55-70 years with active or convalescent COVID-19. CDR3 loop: CAISAVAGINNEQFF. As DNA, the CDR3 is TGTGCCATCAGTGCGGTAGCGGGTATTAACAATGAGCAGTTCTTC.